Below are 20 T cell receptor beta chains sequenced from a single sample in a study of PD-L1 blockade in urothelial cancer. Some clones are missing from TCRdb's copy, which holds only in-frame ones; the method was immunoSEQ multiplex PCR. The table lists 90,000 to 130,000 clones, approximately 90% of them singletons. Time point defined: peripheral blood 6 weeks after treatment start. This specimen consisted of PBMCs, obtained around atezolizumab (anti-PD-L1) treatment. These receptors were taken from a man aged 55 to 69 with urothelial cancer.

V usage is TRBV6-5 and J usage is TRBJ1-3; tentatively, D is TRBD1 (5 bases). The CDR3 is made up of 14 amino acids. The V gene lost 1 base and the J gene lost 3 bases, with 7 bases spanning the gap. Germline V gene data show CDR1 as MNHEY and CDR2 as SVGAGI. CDR3 sequence (DNA): TGTGCCAGCAGTTACTGGGGGGTTGGAAACACCATATATTTT. Translating gives CASSYWGVGNTIYF.

The V and J genes are TRBV6-5 and TRBJ2-3, with TRBD1 identical over 12 bases. Per germline, CDR1 MNHEY and CDR2 SVGAGI. J was trimmed by 10 bases and V by 4 bases; bases with no gene match: 9. CDR3 size: 15 residues. The CDR3 sequence is CASSWGTGGARAQYF. CDR3 sequence (DNA): TGTGCCAGCAGTTGGGGGACAGGGGGCGCGAGAGCGCAGTATTTT.

V usage is TRBV25-1 and J usage is TRBJ2-3; a possible D gene is TRBD2 (6 bases). The CDR3 is made up of 14 amino acids. In germline, CDR1 is MGHDK, CDR2 SYGVNS. Deletions cut 2 bases from V and 7 bases from J, with 13 bases between. The CDR3 sequence: CASSEGLLAYTQYF. CDR3 in DNA: TGTGCCAGCAGTGAAGGCCTGCTAGCGTATACGCAGTATTTT.

V gene TRBV4-2 combines with J gene TRBJ2-3; 13 nucleotides line up with TRBD2. V gave up 2 bases and J gave up 6 bases; unmatched junction bases: 11. Germline V CDR1 and CDR2: LGHNA, YNFKEQ. The CDR3 consists of 18 residues. This CDR3 is CASSQQTSGRPRVDTQYF. DNA of the CDR3: TGTGCCAGCAGCCAACAGACTAGCGGGAGGCCCCGTGTGGATACGCAGTATTTT.

This clone was picked up one time. V is TRBV18 and J is TRBJ1-1, with 7 bases matching TRBD1. After removal of 2 bases from V and 3 bases from J, the junction contained 3 bases not matched to a gene. Germline V gives CDR1 KGHSH, CDR2 LQKENI. The length of the CDR3 is 14 residues. CDR3 residues: CASSPTDRDTEAFF. The CDR3 nucleotides read TGTGCCAGCTCACCAACTGACAGGGACACTGAAGCTTTCTTT. The variable domain in full, with the rest retrieved from reference TRBV18 and TRBJ1-1, is NAGVMQNPRHLVRRRGQEARLRCSPMKGHSHVYWYRQLPEEGLKFMVYLQKENIIDESGMPKERFSAEFPKEGPSILRIQQVVRGDSAAYFCASSPTDRDTEAFFGQGTRLTVV.

The rearrangement links TRBV7-2 to TRBJ2-3, with 9 bases identical to TRBD1. After removal of 3 bases from V and 4 bases from J, the junction contained 2 bases not matched to a gene. The CDR3 runs 14 residues. CDR1 and CDR2 from the germline V gene are SGHTA and FQGNSA. The chain's CDR3 is CASSFGQGPDTQYF. Here the CDR3 DNA reads TGTGCCAGCAGCTTCGGACAGGGGCCAGATACGCAGTATTTT.

The chain links TRBV29-1 to TRBJ1-3, with D unresolved. Trimming cost V 6 bases and J 0 bases, with 9 bases left between them. Per the germline V gene, CDR1 is SQVTM and CDR2 is ANQGSEA. This CDR3 comprises 13 residues. The CDR3 DNA follows: TGCAGCGTCGTAGTTAACTCTGGAAACACCATATATTTT. It codes for CSVVVNSGNTIYF.

This clone was picked up one time. At the DNA level, this CDR3 is encoded by other sequences in the same sample as well. The V and J genes are TRBV7-2 and TRBJ1-1; possible D gene TRBD1, 5 bases. Germline CDR1 reads SGHTA; CDR2 reads FQGNSA. Trimming took 5 bases from V and 2 from J, leaving 9 bases between them. This CDR3 has 13 residues. The CDR3 DNA reads TGTGCCAGCAGCCTCGACAGAAACACTGAAGCTTTCTTT. This gives the protein CASSLDRNTEAFF.

The rearrangement links TRBV27 to TRBJ2-3, with D perhaps TRBD2 (6 bases). From germline, CDR1 is MNHEY and CDR2 SMNVEV (reference sequence). The germline V and J ends were trimmed by 4 bases and 5 bases, with 13 bases remaining between them. CDR3 length: 14 residues. CDR3 in DNA: TGTGCCAGCAGTTACCGCCCCGGGAGAGATACGCAGTATTTT. Its translation: CASSYRPGRDTQYF.

The chain carries TRBV7-2 and TRBJ1-1, with D perhaps TRBD1 (6 bases). CDR1 is SGHTA and CDR2 is FQGNSA in the germline V gene. The CDR3 totals 13 residues. The ends were cut back, 5 bases at V and 3 bases at J, with 10 bases in the middle. The CDR3 DNA sequence: TGTGCCAGCAGCACACAGGGAGACACTGAAGCTTTCTTT. It specifies CASSTQGDTEAFF.

This clone has a single count. The V call is TRBV2, the J call TRBJ2-1; D possibly corresponds to TRBD2 (5 bases). V dropped 5 bases and J dropped 0 bases, with 17 bases sitting between them. Germline lookup yields CDR1 SNHLY and CDR2 FYNNEI. This CDR3 region has 17 residues. In DNA form, the CDR3 reads TGTGCCAGCAGTCCGCGATTCGGCACTAGCTCCTACAATGAGCAGTTCTTC. Its translation: CASSPRFGTSSYNEQFF.

The chain combines TRBV4-3 with TRBJ1-2, with TRBD1 as a possible D gene (5 bases). Deletions cut 1 base from V and 8 bases from J, with 14 bases between. This CDR3 is built from 14 residues. The germline gives CDR1 LGHNA, CDR2 YSLEER. This CDR3 reads CASSQGGPLSGYTF. In DNA, the CDR3 is TGCGCCAGCAGCCAAGGGGGCCCCCTCTCCGGCTACACCTTC.

The rearrangement uses TRBV15 and TRBJ2-5; 7 positions match TRBD1. With 6 bases clipped from V and 1 base from J, the junction kept 17 bases outside the gene matches. The CDR3 consists of 18 residues. CDR1 is LNHNV and CDR2 is YYDKDF in the germline V gene (reference sequence). The CDR3 reads CATRPRTGASPTQETQYF. DNA for the CDR3: TGTGCCACCAGACCCCGTACAGGGGCCTCCCCCACCCAAGAGACCCAGTACTTC.

This chain joins TRBV28 and TRBJ2-2, with unresolved D. From germline, CDR1 is MDHEN and CDR2 SYDVKM. The CDR3 runs 14 residues. V was cut by 1 base and J by 1 base, with 4 bases left in between. The CDR3 is CASSLFQNTGELFF. CDR3 nucleotides: TGTGCCAGCAGTTTATTCCAGAACACCGGGGAGCTGTTTTTT.

The chain uses TRBV28 and TRBJ1-2; tentative D call: TRBD1 (5 bases). The CDR3 spans 15 residues. Germline CDR1 and CDR2: MDHEN and SYDVKM. Trimming left V 7 bases short and J 10 bases short, with 25 bases between. DNA for the CDR3: TGTGCCAGCAAACGAGGCAGGGCGAATTCTAGACCCTACACCTTC. This translates into CASKRGRANSRPYTF.

In this sample, this clone turned up once. This chain connects TRBV7-9 to TRBJ1-1; D remains ambiguous. In germline, CDR1 is SEHNR, CDR2 FQNEAQ (reference sequence). The CDR3 sequence is 14 residues long. The germline V and J ends were trimmed by 5 bases and 1 base, with 11 bases remaining between them. The CDR3 here is CASSPPRQNTEAFF. Here the CDR3 DNA reads TGTGCCAGCAGCCCCCCTCGACAGAACACTGAAGCTTTCTTT. Full variable domain (rest looked up from reference TRBV7-9 and TRBJ1-1): DTGVSQNPRHKITKRGQNVTFRCDPISEHNRLYWYRQTLGQGPEFLTYFQNEAQLEKSRLLSDRFSAERPKGSFSTLEIQRTEQGDSAMYLCASSPPRQNTEAFFGQGTRLTVV.

V usage is TRBV7-7 and J usage is TRBJ2-1, with 11 bases lining up with TRBD1. This CDR3 has 15 residues. V lost 5 bases to trimming and J lost 3 bases; unmatched junction nucleotides: 3. Germline loops: CDR1 SSHAT, CDR2 FNYEAQ (reference sequence). The CDR3: CASSRDRGFYNEQFF. The CDR3 region has the DNA TGTGCCAGCAGCCGGGACAGGGGGTTCTACAATGAGCAGTTCTTC.

CDR3 bases: TGTGCCAGCAGCCTATCTGGGACACTCAAAAAGTACTTC. Protein: CASSLSGTLKKYF. The chain is built from TRBV7-2 and TRBJ2-5, with D maybe TRBD1 (6 bases). Trimming stripped 5 bases from V and 12 bases from J, with 19 bases between. Germline V gene lookup returns CDR1 SGHTA and CDR2 FQGNSA. CDR3 size: 13 residues.

This chain links TRBV5-1 with TRBJ2-2; perhaps TRBD1 as D (5 bases). The CDR3 totals 15 residues. CDR1 is SGHRS, CDR2 YFSETQ, per germline. Trimming removed 7 bases at V and 6 bases at J, with 19 bases between. Written as DNA, the CDR3 is TGCGCCAGCCTCCCCGGACACTCTACCCCCGGGGAGCTGTTTTTT. This encodes CASLPGHSTPGELFF.

In nucleotides, the CDR3 is TGTGCCAGCAGCGTAGGGATTAGCGGCAGCACAGATACGCAGTATTTT. Amino acid sequence: CASSVGISGSTDTQYF. The chain couples TRBV9 to TRBJ2-3, with TRBD2 as a possible D gene (6 bases). V lost 0 bases and J lost 0, with 11 bases in between. The CDR3 spans 16 residues. Germline CDR1 reads SGDLS; CDR2 reads YYNGEE.